This T cell receptor beta chain is from a study of cytomegalovirus exposure and HLA in healthy donors. At the level of the study: There were approximately 85 million unique TCRs (from HLA-typed donors) in an early data release.

Nominally healthy donors were sampled, though unrecorded immune exposures were likely. The CDR3 spans 14 residues. The germline V and J ends were trimmed by 1 base and 0 bases, with 6 bases remaining between them. Germline V lookup: CDR1 SEHNR, CDR2 FQNEAQ (reference sequence). Remarks on this clone: Its antigen is not known.

Study outcomes and limitations: In a later analysis, a genetic analysis reported fewer productive-TCR N-insertions in an Asian-associated ancestry cluster than the cohort average. A later analysis found common viral pathogens apparently linked to several of the most significant clusters.

PCR primers comprised 60 Vbeta and 13 Jbeta primers. Using immunoSEQ multiplex PCR, the repertoire was profiled, and TCRdb retains in-frame clones only, with some absent. The sample contains fewer than 250,000 clones, 70% to 80% of which appear only once. The sample taken for sequencing was PBMCs. This clonotype was obtained from a male donor in good health and CMV-seropositive. This chain joins TRBV7-9 and TRBJ1-2; D is uncertain. In DNA form, the CDR3 reads TGTGCCAGCAGCTTAGTCATAGCTAACTATGGCTACACCTTC. Translation gives CASSLVIANYGYTF.